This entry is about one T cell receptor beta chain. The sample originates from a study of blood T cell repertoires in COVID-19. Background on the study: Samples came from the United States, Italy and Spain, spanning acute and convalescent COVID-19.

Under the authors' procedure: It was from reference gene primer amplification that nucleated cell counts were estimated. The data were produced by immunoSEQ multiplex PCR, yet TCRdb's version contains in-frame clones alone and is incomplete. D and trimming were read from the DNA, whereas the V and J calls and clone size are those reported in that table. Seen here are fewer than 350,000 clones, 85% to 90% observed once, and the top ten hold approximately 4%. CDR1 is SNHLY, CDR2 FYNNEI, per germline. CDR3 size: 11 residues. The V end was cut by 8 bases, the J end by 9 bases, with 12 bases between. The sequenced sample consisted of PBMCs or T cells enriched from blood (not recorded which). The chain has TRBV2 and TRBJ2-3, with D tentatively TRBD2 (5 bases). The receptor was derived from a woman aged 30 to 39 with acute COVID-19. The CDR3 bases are TGTGCCAGCGACTACTCAGGAACGCAGTATTTT. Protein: CASDYSGTQYF.